This TCR beta chain was identified during a study of breast tumors, draining lymph nodes, adjacent tissues. Study-level points and caveats: Luminal-like breast cancer showed significantly higher tumor–nontumor repertoire similarity than basal-like. Tumors had less TCR diversity than lymph nodes, more than nontumor tissue. That most tumor T cells come from lymph nodes remained unproven. Data fit most tumor T cells coming from lymph node, expanding in tumor.

The CDR3 spans 16 residues. V lost 3 bases and J lost 0, with 12 bases in between. Axillary draining lymph nodes of breast cancer patients supplied the node samples. This clonotype was detected only a few times. Its antigen is not identified. One base away lies a much larger clone, so this may be a sequencing read error. TCRdb reanalysed the multiplex PCR reads using MiXCR and keeps one entry per CDR3 protein. The data show fewer than 140,000 distinct CDR3 sequences, with approximately 28% seen just once and around 6% held by the top ten. The TCR sequence derives from a female donor with breast cancer. Some clones in this sample may be carry-over from other donors' samples. The V call is TRBV12-3 or TRBV12-4, the J call TRBJ2-1, with a possible D match to TRBD2 (5 bases). Specimen: axillary lymph node tissue. The CDR3 loop reads CASSFMRVSSYNEQFF. The CDR3 DNA follows: TGTGCCAGCAGTTTCATGCGGGTGAGCTCCTACAATGAGCAGTTCTTC.